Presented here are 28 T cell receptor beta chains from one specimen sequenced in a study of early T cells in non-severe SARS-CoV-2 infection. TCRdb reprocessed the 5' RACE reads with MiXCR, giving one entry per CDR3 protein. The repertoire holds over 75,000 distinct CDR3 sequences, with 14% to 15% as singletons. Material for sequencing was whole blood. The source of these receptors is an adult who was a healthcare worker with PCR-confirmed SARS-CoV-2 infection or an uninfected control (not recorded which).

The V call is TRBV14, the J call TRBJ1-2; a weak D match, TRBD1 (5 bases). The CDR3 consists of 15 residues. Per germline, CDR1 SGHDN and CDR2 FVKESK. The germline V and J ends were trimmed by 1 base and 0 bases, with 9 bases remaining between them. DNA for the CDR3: TGTGCCAGCAGCCAAGTGGGGGTTACTAACTATGGCTACACCTTC. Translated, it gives CASSQVGVTNYGYTF.

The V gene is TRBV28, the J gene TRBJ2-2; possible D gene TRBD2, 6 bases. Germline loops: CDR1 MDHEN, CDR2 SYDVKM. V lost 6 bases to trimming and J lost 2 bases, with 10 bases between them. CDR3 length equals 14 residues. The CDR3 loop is CASSPTRNTGELFF. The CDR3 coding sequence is TGTGCCAGCAGCCCGACTAGAAACACCGGGGAGCTGTTTTTT. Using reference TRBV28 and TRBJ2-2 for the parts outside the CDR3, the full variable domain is DVKVTQSSRYLVKRTGEKVFLECVQDMDHENMFWYRQDPGLGLRLIYFSYDVKMKEKGDIPEGYSVSREKKERFSLILESASTNQTSMYLCASSPTRNTGELFFGEGSRLTVL.

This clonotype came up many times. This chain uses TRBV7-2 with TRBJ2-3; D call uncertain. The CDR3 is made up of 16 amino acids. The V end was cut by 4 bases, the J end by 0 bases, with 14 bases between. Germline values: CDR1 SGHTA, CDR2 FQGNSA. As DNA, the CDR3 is TGTGCCAGCAGCTCTGGGGTTGGGGTTAGCACAGATACGCAGTATTTT. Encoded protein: CASSSGVGVSTDTQYF.

CDR3 nucleotides: TGTGCCAGCGGCCGACAGGGGTACTCACCCCTCCACTTT. It yields the protein CASGRQGYSPLHF. The chain couples TRBV6-5 to TRBJ1-6; 8 bases are a match to TRBD1. The CDR3 runs 13 residues. Germline assignment: CDR1 MNHEY and CDR2 SVGAGI. V shed 8 bases, J shed 10 bases, and the junction held 7 bases outside the gene matches.

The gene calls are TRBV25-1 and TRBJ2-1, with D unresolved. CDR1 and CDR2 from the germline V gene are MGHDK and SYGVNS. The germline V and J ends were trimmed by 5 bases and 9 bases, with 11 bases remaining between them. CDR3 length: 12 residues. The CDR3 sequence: CASSPLGIEQFF. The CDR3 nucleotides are TGTGCCAGCAGTCCTTTGGGGATTGAGCAGTTCTTC.

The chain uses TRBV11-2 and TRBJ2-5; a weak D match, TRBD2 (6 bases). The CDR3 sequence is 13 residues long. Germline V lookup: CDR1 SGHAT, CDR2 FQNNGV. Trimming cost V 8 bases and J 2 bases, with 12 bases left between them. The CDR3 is CASGFGRQETQYF. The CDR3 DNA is TGTGCCAGCGGATTCGGGAGACAAGAGACCCAGTACTTC.

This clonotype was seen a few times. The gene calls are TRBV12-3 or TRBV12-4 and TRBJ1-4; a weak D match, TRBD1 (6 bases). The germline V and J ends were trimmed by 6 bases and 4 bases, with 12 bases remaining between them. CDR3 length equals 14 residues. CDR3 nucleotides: TGTGCCAGCAGCCAAGGACAGATTAATGAAAAACTGTTTTTT. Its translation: CASSQGQINEKLFF.

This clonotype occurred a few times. CDR3 nucleotide sequence: TGTGCCAGCAGTTTCTTGACGTCCGGCGAAGAGACCCAGTACTTC. Residues: CASSFLTSGEETQYF. The chain recombines TRBV28 with TRBJ2-5; D is unresolved. CDR1 MDHEN and CDR2 SYDVKM come from the germline V gene. This CDR3 comprises 15 residues. The ends were cut back, 3 bases at V and 3 bases at J, with 14 bases in the middle.

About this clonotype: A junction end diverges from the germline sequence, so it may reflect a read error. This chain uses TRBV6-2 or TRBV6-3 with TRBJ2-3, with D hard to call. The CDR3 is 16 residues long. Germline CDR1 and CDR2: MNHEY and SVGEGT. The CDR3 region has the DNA TGTACCAGCAGTTACTCGACCGGCGCCGGCACAGATACGCAGTATTTT. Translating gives CTSSYSTGAGTDTQYF.

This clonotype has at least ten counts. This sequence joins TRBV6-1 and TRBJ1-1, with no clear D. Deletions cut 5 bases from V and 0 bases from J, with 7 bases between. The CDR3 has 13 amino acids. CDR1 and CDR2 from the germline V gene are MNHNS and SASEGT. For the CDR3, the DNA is TGTGCCAGCAGTAGTTCCGTGAACACTGAAGCTTTCTTT. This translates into CASSSSVNTEAFF.

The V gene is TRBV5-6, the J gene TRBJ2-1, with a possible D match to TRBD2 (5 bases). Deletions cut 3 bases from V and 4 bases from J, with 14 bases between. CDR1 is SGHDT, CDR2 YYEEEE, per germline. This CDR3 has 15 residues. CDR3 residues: CASSWVERNYNEQFF. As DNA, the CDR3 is TGTGCCAGCAGCTGGGTAGAGCGGAATTACAATGAGCAGTTCTTC. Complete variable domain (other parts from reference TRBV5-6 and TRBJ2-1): DAGVTQSPTHLIKTRGQQVTLRCSPKSGHDTVSWYQQALGQGPQFIFQYYEEEERQRGNFPDRFSGHQFPNYSSELNVNALLLGDSALYLCASSWVERNYNEQFFGPGTRLTVL.

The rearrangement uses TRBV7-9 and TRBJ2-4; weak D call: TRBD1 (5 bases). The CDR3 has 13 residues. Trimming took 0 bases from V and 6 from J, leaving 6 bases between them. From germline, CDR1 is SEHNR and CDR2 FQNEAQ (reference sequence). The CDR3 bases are TGTGCCAGCAGCTTAGCTGGGGCAAACATTCAGTACTTC. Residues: CASSLAGANIQYF.

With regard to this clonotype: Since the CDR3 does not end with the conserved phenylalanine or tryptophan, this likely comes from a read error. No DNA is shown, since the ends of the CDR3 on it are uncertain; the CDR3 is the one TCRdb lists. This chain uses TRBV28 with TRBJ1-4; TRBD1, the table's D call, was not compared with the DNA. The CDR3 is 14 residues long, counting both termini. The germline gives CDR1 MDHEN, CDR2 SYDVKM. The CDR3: CASSPYTPTGKFHL.

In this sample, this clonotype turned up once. Written as DNA, the CDR3 is TGCAGTGCGAGCGGGCCTCAACATAACGGGGCCGGGGAGCTGTTTTTT. Residues: CSASGPQHNGAGELFF. This sequence joins TRBV20-1 and TRBJ2-2, with a tentative D call TRBD2 (6 bases). The CDR3 has 16 amino acids. V lost 6 bases to trimming and J lost 6 bases, with 23 bases between them. Germline V gene data show CDR1 as DFQATT and CDR2 as SNEGSKA (reference sequence).

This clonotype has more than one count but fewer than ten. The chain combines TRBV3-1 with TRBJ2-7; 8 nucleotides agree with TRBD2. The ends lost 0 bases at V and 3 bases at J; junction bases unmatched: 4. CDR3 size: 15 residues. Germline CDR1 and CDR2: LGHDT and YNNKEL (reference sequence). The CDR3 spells CASSQDSSGYYEQYF. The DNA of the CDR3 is TGTGCCAGCAGCCAAGACTCTAGCGGGTACTACGAGCAGTACTTC.

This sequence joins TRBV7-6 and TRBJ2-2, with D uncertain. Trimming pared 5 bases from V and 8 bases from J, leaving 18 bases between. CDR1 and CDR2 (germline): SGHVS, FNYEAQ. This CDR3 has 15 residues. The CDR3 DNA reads TGTGCCAGCAGCCCCCGTTCACAAACAGAAGGGGAGCTGTTTTTT. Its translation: CASSPRSQTEGELFF.

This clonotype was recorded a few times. The CDR3, as DNA: TGCGCCAGCACCCAACGGGGTGCTGAAGCTTTCTTT. It codes for CASTQRGAEAFF. This chain connects TRBV10-2 to TRBJ1-1; no firm D call. Germline values: CDR1 WSHSY, CDR2 SAAADI. CDR3 length: 12 residues. Trimming removed 7 bases at V and 6 bases at J, with 12 bases between.

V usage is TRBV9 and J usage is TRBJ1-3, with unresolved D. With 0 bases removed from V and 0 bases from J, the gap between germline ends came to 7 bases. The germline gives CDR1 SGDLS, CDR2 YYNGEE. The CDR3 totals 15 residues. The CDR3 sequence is CASSVESVSGNTIYF. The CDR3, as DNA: TGTGCCAGCAGCGTAGAGTCAGTCTCTGGAAACACCATATATTTT.

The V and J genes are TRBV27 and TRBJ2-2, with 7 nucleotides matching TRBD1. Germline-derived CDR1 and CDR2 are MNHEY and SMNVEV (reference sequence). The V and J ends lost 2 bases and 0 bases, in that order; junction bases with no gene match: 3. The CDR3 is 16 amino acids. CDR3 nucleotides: TGTGCCAGCAGTTTAAGAGGGGGCGCGAACACCGGGGAGCTGTTTTTT. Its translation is CASSLRGGANTGELFF.

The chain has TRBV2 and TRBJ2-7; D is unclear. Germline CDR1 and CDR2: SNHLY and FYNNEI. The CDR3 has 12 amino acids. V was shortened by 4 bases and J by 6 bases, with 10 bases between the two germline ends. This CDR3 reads CASSVLFGEQYF. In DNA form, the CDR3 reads TGTGCCAGCAGTGTTCTGTTCGGCGAGCAGTACTTC.

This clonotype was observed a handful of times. CDR3 loop: CSVGVGPTDTQYF. The CDR3, as DNA: TGCAGCGTTGGGGTCGGGCCCACAGATACGCAGTATTTT. The J gene is TRBJ2-3, the V gene TRBV29-1; the D is unclear. The V end lost 4 bases, the J end lost 2 bases, and 10 bases lay between the germline ends. Germline V gene data show CDR1 as SQVTM and CDR2 as ANQGSEA. This CDR3 has 13 amino acids.

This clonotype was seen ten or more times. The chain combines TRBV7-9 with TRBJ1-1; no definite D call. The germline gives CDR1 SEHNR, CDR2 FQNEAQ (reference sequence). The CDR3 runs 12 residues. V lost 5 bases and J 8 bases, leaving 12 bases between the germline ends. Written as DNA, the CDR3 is TGTGCCAGCAGCCGACACGGCCACGAAGCTTTCTTT. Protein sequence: CASSRHGHEAFF. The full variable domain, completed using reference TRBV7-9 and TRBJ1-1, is DTGVSQNPRHKITKRGQNVTFRCDPISEHNRLYWYRQTLGQGPEFLTYFQNEAQLEKSRLLSDRFSAERPKGSFSTLEIQRTEQGDSAMYLCASSRHGHEAFFGQGTRLTVV.

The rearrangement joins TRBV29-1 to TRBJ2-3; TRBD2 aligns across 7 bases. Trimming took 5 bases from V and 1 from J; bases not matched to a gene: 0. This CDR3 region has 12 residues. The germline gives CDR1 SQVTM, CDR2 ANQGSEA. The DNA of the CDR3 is TGCAGCGTTACTAGCGGCACAGATACGCAGTATTTT. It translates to CSVTSGTDTQYF.

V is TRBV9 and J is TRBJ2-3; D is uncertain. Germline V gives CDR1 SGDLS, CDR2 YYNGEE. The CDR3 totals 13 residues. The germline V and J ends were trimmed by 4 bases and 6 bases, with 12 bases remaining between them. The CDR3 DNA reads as TGTGCCAGCAGCCCTCGACCTAAGGATACGCAGTATTTT. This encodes CASSPRPKDTQYF.

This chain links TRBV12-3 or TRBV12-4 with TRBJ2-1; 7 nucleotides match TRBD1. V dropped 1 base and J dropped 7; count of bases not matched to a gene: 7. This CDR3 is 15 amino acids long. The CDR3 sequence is CASSLGDRVGNEQFF. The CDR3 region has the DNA TGTGCCAGCAGTTTAGGGGACAGAGTTGGTAATGAGCAGTTCTTC.

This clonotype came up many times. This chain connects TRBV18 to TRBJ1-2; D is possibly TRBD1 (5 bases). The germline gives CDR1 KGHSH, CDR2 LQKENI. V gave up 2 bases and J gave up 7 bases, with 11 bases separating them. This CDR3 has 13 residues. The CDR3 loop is CASSPSRDRGYTF. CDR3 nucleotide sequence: TGTGCCAGCTCACCAAGCAGGGATCGTGGCTACACCTTC. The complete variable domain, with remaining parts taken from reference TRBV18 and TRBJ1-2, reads NAGVMQNPRHLVRRRGQEARLRCSPMKGHSHVYWYRQLPEEGLKFMVYLQKENIIDESGMPKERFSAEFPKEGPSILRIQQVVRGDSAAYFCASSPSRDRGYTFGSGTRLTVV.

The CDR3, as DNA: TGTGCCAGCAGGCGAGCGGGAGGATACAATGAGCAGTTCTTC. Translating it yields CASRRAGGYNEQFF. The V gene is TRBV6-2 or TRBV6-3, the J gene TRBJ2-1, with 9 nucleotides matching TRBD2. The CDR3 has 14 amino acids. J gave up 4 bases and V 6 bases, and 4 bases lay outside the gene matches. Germline assignment: CDR1 MNHEY and CDR2 SVGEGT.

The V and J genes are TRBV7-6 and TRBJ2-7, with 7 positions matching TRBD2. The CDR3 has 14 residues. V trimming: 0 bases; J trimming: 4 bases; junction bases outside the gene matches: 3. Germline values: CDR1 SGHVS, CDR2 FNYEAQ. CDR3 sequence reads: CASSLAGRVYEQYF. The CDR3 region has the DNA TGTGCCAGCAGCTTAGCAGGGAGGGTGTACGAGCAGTACTTC.